Listed below are T cell receptor beta chains from one sample, sequenced in a study of CD8 T cells in Susac syndrome. TCRdb recomputed calls from the immunoSEQ multiplex PCR reads with MiXCR, one row per CDR3 protein. The table shows about 440,000 distinct CDR3 sequences, with 75% to 90% occurring only once. The sequencing sample was made of CD8+ T cells from PBMCs. The origin of the receptors is a human donor with multiple sclerosis. CDR3s include the opening cysteine and the closing phenylalanine or tryptophan. Fields, in order: clone size, J gene, V gene, D gene, CDR3 DNA, CDR3 protein. D genes are given only for firm matches. Only part of the rows carry a size: once, few, many, or a class if the clone is expanded.

>NA|TRBJ2-1|TRBV6-4|NA
TGTGCCAGCAGTGTCGGCACGCCGAGCTCCTACAATGAGCAGTTCTTC
CASSVGTPSSYNEQFF
>few|TRBJ1-2|TRBV6-2/TRBV6-3|TRBD1
TGTGCCAGCAGTTACAGCGGGACAGCTAACTATGGCTACACCTTC
CASSYSGTANYGYTF
>NA|TRBJ1-3|TRBV13|NA
TGTGCCAGCAGCTCCCCGGGCGACGGAAACACCATATATTTT
CASSSPGDGNTIYF
>few|TRBJ2-1|TRBV11-2|NA
TGTGCCAGCAGCCCCGCTCAGGGCGAGCAGTTCTTC
CASSPAQGEQFF
>NA|TRBJ2-7|TRBV4-1|NA
TGCGCCAGCAGCCAATTCCCCGGGACTTCATCCTCCTACGAGCAGTACTTC
CASSQFPGTSSSYEQYF
>few|TRBJ2-3|TRBV7-9|TRBD1
TGTGCCAGCAGGCAAACAGGGGCTGACACAGATACGCAGTATTTT
CASRQTGADTDTQYF
>NA|TRBJ2-4|TRBV4-1|NA
TGCGCCAGCAGCCATCTCTTGGGAGAAGAAAACATTCAGTACTTC
CASSHLLGEENIQYF
>NA|TRBJ2-1|TRBV6-1|NA
TGTGCCAGCAGTGATCAGAACCACAATGAGCAGTTCTTC
CASSDQNHNEQFF
>NA|TRBJ1-2|TRBV29-1|NA
TGCAGCGTTGAAGGTCTAGGGGACTACACCTTC
CSVEGLGDYTF
>NA|TRBJ2-2|TRBV6-1|NA
TGTGCCAGCAGTGAAGAGGGAGGGGGGACCGGGGAGCTGTTTTTT
CASSEEGGGTGELFF
>NA|TRBJ1-1|TRBV29-1|NA
TGCAGCGCGAGTTCTGGTGGCGTCAGCGAAGCTTTCTTT
CSASSGGVSEAFF
>NA|TRBJ1-6|TRBV6-5|NA
TGTGCCAGCAGTTACCGGGACATTCATAATTCACCCCTCCACTTT
CASSYRDIHNSPLHF
>NA|TRBJ2-7|TRBV19|TRBD1
TGTGCCACCTCCGCAGGACAGGCCTACGAGCAGTACTTC
CATSAGQAYEQYF
>few|TRBJ2-5|TRBV20-1|NA
TGCAGTGCTAGAGCCATGGGAGAGACTCAGTACTTC
CSARAMGETQYF
>NA|TRBJ1-5|TRBV5-6|TRBD1
TGTGCCAGCAGTAAGGGGACAGGGATACGTCAGCCCCAGCATTTT
CASSKGTGIRQPQHF
>NA|TRBJ2-2|TRBV4-1|NA
TGCGCCAGCAGCCAAGGGCTCACGAACACCGGGGAGCTGTTTTTT
CASSQGLTNTGELFF
>NA|TRBJ1-1|TRBV28|NA
TGTGCCAGCAGTTCCGAGACAGAAATCAACACTGAAGCTTTCTTT
CASSSETEINTEAFF
>NA|TRBJ2-7|TRBV7-9|TRBD1
TGTGCCAGCGTAGGACAGGGCTCCTACGAGCAGTACTTC
CASVGQGSYEQYF
>NA|TRBJ1-2|TRBV4-1|NA
TGCGCCAGCAGCCAAGAAGGAGGAATTACCTTC
CASSQEGGITF
>NA|TRBJ1-1|TRBV29-1|TRBD1
TGCAGCGTTGAAGATGGGACAGAAAACACTGAAGCTTTCTTT
CSVEDGTENTEAFF
>NA|TRBJ1-1|TRBV7-2|NA
TGTGCCAGCAGCTCGACGGGAGTTCACACTGAAGCTTTCTTT
CASSSTGVHTEAFF
>NA|TRBJ2-2|TRBV7-9|NA
TGTGCCAGCAGCTCCCCGGGCCAAACCATCGGGGAGCTGTTTTTT
CASSSPGQTIGELFF
>NA|TRBJ2-5|TRBV5-4|TRBD1
TGTGCCAGCAGCTCAGGACAGGGGGCTATCCAAGAGACCCAGTACTTC
CASSSGQGAIQETQYF
>NA|TRBJ1-2|TRBV6-5|NA
TGTGCCAGCAGTTATTTGGGGGGGCGCGAGGGCTACACCTTC
CASSYLGGREGYTF
>NA|TRBJ2-1|TRBV6-5|TRBD2
TGTGCCAGTGTTGGCGGGGGAAGTGAGCAGTTCTTC
CASVGGGSEQFF
>NA|TRBJ2-1|TRBV27|NA
TGTGCCAGCACCCTGACAGGAAACAATGAGCAGTTCTTC
CASTLTGNNEQFF
>NA|TRBJ1-3|TRBV20-1|NA
TGCAGTGCTAGAGATGGGCAGGACTCTGGAAACACCATATATTTT
CSARDGQDSGNTIYF
>NA|TRBJ1-1|TRBV29-1|TRBD1
TGCAGCGCATCAGGGGGCGTTGGCACTGAAGCTTTCTTT
CSASGGVGTEAFF
>NA|TRBJ2-5|TRBV18|TRBD1
TGTGCCAGCTCACTGACAGGGGGCGATGGAGAGACCCAGTACTTC
CASSLTGGDGETQYF
>NA|TRBJ2-7|TRBV27|NA
TGTGCCAGCAGTTTATCCACTAACTACGAGCAGTACTTC
CASSLSTNYEQYF
>NA|TRBJ2-3|TRBV12-3/TRBV12-4|TRBD2
TGTGCCAGCAGTTTACGTGAGGGAGGGCCGACAGATACGCAGTATTTT
CASSLREGGPTDTQYF
>NA|TRBJ2-1|TRBV29-1|TRBD2
TGCAGCGTTCCACAGACTAGCGGGAGGGGTAGCTCCTACAATGAGCAGTTCTTC
CSVPQTSGRGSSYNEQFF
>NA|TRBJ2-7|TRBV27|TRBD1
TGTGCCAGCAGTTTATTAGGACAGGGATTCGAGCAGTACTTC
CASSLLGQGFEQYF
>NA|TRBJ2-2|TRBV27|NA
TGTGCCAGCAGTTTATATTCCCGGTACACCGGGGAGCTGTTTTTT
CASSLYSRYTGELFF
>NA|TRBJ2-7|TRBV7-8|TRBD1
TGTGCCAGCAGCCTAGGCCGGGGACAGGTGATAAGCGAGCAGTACTTC
CASSLGRGQVISEQYF
>NA|TRBJ1-1|TRBV4-1|NA
TGCGCCAGCAGCCAATGGCAGATGAACACTGAAGCTTTCTTT
CASSQWQMNTEAFF
>once|TRBJ2-2|TRBV27|TRBD2
TGTGCCAGCAGTTCCCATAGCGGGGGGGCGGCGACCGGGGAGCTGTTTTTT
CASSSHSGGAATGELFF
>NA|TRBJ1-1|TRBV29-1|NA
TGCAGCGTTGAAGATCGGGGGGAGATGAACACTGAAGCTTTCTTT
CSVEDRGEMNTEAFF
>NA|TRBJ2-5|TRBV20-1|TRBD2
TGCAGTGCTAGAGACCCGACTAGCGGGAGGGAACAAGAGACCCAGTACTTC
CSARDPTSGREQETQYF
>NA|TRBJ2-7|TRBV13|NA
TGTGCCAGCAGCGCGACCTACGAGCAGTACTTC
CASSATYEQYF
>NA|TRBJ1-1|TRBV2|NA
TGTGCCAGCGATTGGGACCCAACTGGGGAGGAGAACACTGAAGCTTTCTTT
CASDWDPTGEENTEAFF
>NA|TRBJ1-2|TRBV4-1|TRBD1
TGCGCCAGCAGCCAAGCAGGGGGGATCTATGGCTACACCTTC
CASSQAGGIYGYTF
>NA|TRBJ1-5|TRBV6-1|NA
TGTGCCAGCGTTGGACGGAGTTATAGCAATCAGCCCCAGCATTTT
CASVGRSYSNQPQHF
>NA|TRBJ2-7|TRBV6-1|NA
TGTGCCAGCAGTGAATTTGGACAGTCCTCCTACGAGCAGTACTTC
CASSEFGQSSYEQYF
>NA|TRBJ1-5|TRBV27|TRBD1
TGTGCCAGCAGTCGGACAGGGGACGGCCAGCCCCAGCATTTT
CASSRTGDGQPQHF
>NA|TRBJ1-1|TRBV19|TRBD1
TGTGCCAGTAGTATTACAGGGGGCGGCACTGAAGCTTTCTTT
CASSITGGGTEAFF
>NA|TRBJ2-3|TRBV4-2|NA
TGTGCCAGCAGCCGAGAGACGGCCTCTAGCACAGATACGCAGTATTTT
CASSRETASSTDTQYF
>NA|TRBJ2-3|TRBV7-8|NA
TGTGCCAGCAGCTTAGAGGTCGTAGGCACAGATACGCAGTATTTT
CASSLEVVGTDTQYF
>NA|TRBJ1-1|TRBV4-2|NA
TGTGCCAGCAGCGCCCCCGGATTGAACACTGAAGCTTTCTTT
CASSAPGLNTEAFF
>once|TRBJ2-7|TRBV12-3/TRBV12-4|NA
TGTGCCAGCGGAGGGGATTCCTACGAGCAGTACTTC
CASGGDSYEQYF